This T cell receptor beta chain was sequenced in a study of blood T cell repertoires in COVID-19. This clone was seen just once. The CDR3 sequence is 13 residues long. From germline, CDR1 is MNHEY and CDR2 SVGEGT. The V end was cut by 6 bases, the J end by 2 bases, with 10 bases between. As handled by the study authors: How many nucleated cells were present was estimated from reference gene primer amplification. The data were produced by immunoSEQ multiplex PCR, yet TCRdb's version contains in-frame clones alone and is incomplete. V and J calls and clone size are copied from that table; D and trimming were computed from the DNA. The data show about 130,000 clones, more than 80% seen once. Enrollees, about 18 to 89 years old, lived in fewer than 25 US areas. Recovered status in Cohort 3 required two negative PCRs, clearance, or symptom resolution.

This chain uses TRBV6-2 or TRBV6-3 with TRBJ1-2; D might be TRBD1 (6 bases). Sequenced input: PBMCs or T cells enriched from blood (not recorded which). This clonotype was obtained from a man aged 45-65 years who had recovered from COVID-19. Written as DNA, the CDR3 is TGTGCCAGCAGCTTCACAGGGAACTATGGCTACACCTTC. It codes for CASSFTGNYGYTF.